The rows below give T cell receptor beta chains drawn from one sample of a study of blood T cell repertoires in COVID-19. TCRdb's table, derived via immunoSEQ multiplex PCR, lists solely in-frame clones and lacks some. The repertoire consists of hundreds of thousands of clones, with 70% to 90% occurring once and the leading ten covering 0.55% to 0.75%. Sequencing was carried out using peripheral blood. The receptor source for this set is a man aged 40-49 years with acute or convalescent COVID-19. The CDR3 runs from the conserved cysteine through the conserved F or W. D genes are given only for firm matches. Part of the rows lack a size; the others show once, few, many or a class for expanded clones.

TRBV7-2	TRBJ1-5	.	TRBD1	CASSLDGQANQPQHF	TGTGCCAGCAGCTTAGACGGACAGGCAAATCAGCCCCAGCATTTT
TRBV28	TRBJ2-1	.	TRBD2	CASSLSSGNPLF	TGTGCCAGCAGTTTATCTAGCGGGAATCCCCTCTTC
TRBV3-1/TRBV3-2	TRBJ1-1	.	.	CASNKFMGGATEAFF	TGTGCCAGCAATAAATTCATGGGGGGGGCCACTGAAGCTTTCTTT
TRBV3-1/TRBV3-2	TRBJ2-2	.	TRBD2	CASRAGTSFPTGELFF	TGTGCCAGCAGGGCCGGGACTAGCTTTCCCACCGGGGAGCTGTTTTTT
TRBV28	TRBJ2-2	.	.	CASSQDSPLELFF	TGTGCCAGCAGTCAGGACAGTCCCTTGGAGCTGTTTTTT
TRBV3-1/TRBV3-2	TRBJ2-1	.	TRBD2	CASSQETSGNHNEQFF	TGTGCCAGCAGCCAAGAAACCAGCGGGAATCACAATGAGCAGTTCTTC
TRBV5-1	TRBJ2-2	.	TRBD1	CASSLGDRVTGELFF	TGCGCCAGCAGCTTGGGGGACAGGGTTACCGGGGAGCTGTTTTTT
TRBV5-4	TRBJ2-3	once	.	CASSPPRTDTDTQYF	TGTGCCAGCAGCCCGCCTAGGACTGACACAGATACGCAGTATTTT
TRBV6-5	TRBJ1-2	.	TRBD1	CASSYNRGHGYTF	TGTGCCAGCAGTTATAACAGGGGGCATGGCTACACCTTC
TRBV7-6	TRBJ2-7	.	TRBD2	CASSILSGARGVEQYF	TGTGCCAGCAGCATATTAAGCGGGGCCCGGGGGGTCGAGCAGTACTTC